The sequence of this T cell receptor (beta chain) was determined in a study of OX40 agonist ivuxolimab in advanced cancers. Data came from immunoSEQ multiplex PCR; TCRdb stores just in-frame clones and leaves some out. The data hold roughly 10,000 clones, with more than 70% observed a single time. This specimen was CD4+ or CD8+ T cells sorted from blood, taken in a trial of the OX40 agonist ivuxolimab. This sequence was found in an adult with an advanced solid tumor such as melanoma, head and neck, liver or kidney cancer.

CDR3: CASSLQGNEQYF. Here the CDR3 DNA reads TGTGCCAGCAGCTTACAGGGGAACGAGCAGTACTTC. The gene calls are TRBV7-8 and TRBJ2-7, with D possibly being TRBD1 (6 bases). Trimming stripped 2 bases from V and 5 bases from J, with 7 bases between. Germline CDR1 SGHVS, CDR2 FQNEAQ. The CDR3 is 12 amino acids.